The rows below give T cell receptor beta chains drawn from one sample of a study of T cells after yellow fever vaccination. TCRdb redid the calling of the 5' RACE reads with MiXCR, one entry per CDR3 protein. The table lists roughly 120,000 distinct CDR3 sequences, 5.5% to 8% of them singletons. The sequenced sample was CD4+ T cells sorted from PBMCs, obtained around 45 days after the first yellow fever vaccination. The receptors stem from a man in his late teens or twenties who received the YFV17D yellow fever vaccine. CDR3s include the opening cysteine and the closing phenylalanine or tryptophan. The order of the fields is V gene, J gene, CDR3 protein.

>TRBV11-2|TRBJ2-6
CASSLIAGVPSGANVLTF
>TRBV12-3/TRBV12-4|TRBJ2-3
CASSSKRGAGTDTQYF
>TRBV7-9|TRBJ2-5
CASSSWTSGEETQYF
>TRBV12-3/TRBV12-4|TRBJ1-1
CASTPGRASTEAFF
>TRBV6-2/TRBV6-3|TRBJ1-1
CASGDRYTEAFF
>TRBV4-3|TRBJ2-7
CASSQDYRDIHEQYF
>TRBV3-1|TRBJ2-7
CASSGQGYEQYF
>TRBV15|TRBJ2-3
CATSRGGTDTQYF
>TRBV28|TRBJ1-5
CASRPTMLSPQHF
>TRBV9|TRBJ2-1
CASSVGTTSSEQFF
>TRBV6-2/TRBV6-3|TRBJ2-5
CASGKGEAVQETQYF
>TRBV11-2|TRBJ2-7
CASSLVLGKYNYEQYF
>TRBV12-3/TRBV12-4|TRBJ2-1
CASSPSGGFYNEQFF
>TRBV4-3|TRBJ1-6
CASSQTGTSNSPLHF
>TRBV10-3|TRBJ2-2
CAIREGASDTGELFF
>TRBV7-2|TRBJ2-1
CASTPGQGMNNEQFF
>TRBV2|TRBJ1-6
CASSDLSSESPLHF
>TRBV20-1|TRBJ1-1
CSAPDRGAMNTEAFF
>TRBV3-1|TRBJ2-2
CASSQESINTGELFF
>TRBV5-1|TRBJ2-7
CASSLLTQRYEQYF
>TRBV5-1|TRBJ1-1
CASSLGTGGMNTEAFF
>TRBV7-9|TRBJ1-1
CASSRGQGLLEAFF
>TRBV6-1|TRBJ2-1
CASSPEGARGLHEQFF
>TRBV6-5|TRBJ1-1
CASSSRPTEAFF
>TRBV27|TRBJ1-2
CASGGRDGGYTF
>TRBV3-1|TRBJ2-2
CASTSGTTNTGELFF
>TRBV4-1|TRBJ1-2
CASSPQGSSNYGYTF
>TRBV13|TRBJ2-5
CASSLGGRRETQYF
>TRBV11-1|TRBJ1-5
CASSLTPRWGSDQPQHF